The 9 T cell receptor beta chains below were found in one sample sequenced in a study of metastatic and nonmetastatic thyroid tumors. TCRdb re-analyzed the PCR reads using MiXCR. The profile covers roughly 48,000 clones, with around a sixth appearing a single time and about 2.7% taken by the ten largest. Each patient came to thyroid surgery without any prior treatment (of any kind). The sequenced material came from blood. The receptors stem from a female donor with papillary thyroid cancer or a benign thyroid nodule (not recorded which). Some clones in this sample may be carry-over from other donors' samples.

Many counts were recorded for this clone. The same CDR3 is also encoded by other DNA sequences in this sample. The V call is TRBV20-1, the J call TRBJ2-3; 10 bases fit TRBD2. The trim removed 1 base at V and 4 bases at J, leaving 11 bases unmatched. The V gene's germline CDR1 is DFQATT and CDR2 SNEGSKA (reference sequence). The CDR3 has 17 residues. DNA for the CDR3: TGCAGTGCTAGAGTGGGGGAGGAGCGGGAGGGAGCAGATACGCAGTATTTT. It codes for CSARVGEEREGADTQYF.

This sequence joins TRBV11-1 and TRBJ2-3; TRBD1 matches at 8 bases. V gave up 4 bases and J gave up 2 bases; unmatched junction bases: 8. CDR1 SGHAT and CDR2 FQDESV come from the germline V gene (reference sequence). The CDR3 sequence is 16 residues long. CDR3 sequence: CASSYTGTGFTDTQYF. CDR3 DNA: TGTGCCAGCAGCTACACCGGGACAGGCTTCACAGATACGCAGTATTTT.

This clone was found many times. The CDR3 DNA reads as TGTGCCAGCAGCTCCGTCCGGGGGGGGACAGGGGGCTTCAGGGAGCAGTTCTTC. Translating it yields CASSSVRGGTGGFREQFF. V and J are TRBV7-2 and TRBJ2-1; TRBD1 agrees at 12 bases. V was clipped by 4 bases and J by 10 bases; unmatched bases: 17. The CDR3 loop spans 18 amino acids. Germline V gene data show CDR1 as SGHTA and CDR2 as FQGNSA.

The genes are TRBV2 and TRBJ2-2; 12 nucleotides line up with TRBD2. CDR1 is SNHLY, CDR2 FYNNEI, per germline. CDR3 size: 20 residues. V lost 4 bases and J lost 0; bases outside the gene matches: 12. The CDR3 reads CASSAPPGLAGPANTGELFF. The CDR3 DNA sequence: TGTGCCAGCAGTGCCCCTCCGGGACTAGCGGGCCCCGCGAACACCGGGGAGCTGTTTTTT.

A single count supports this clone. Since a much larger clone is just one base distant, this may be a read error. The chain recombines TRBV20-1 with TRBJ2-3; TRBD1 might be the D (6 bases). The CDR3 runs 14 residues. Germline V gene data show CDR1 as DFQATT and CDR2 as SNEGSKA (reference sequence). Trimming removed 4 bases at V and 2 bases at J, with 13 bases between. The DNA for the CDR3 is TGCAGTGCTATTTGGGCAGGGGACACAGATACGCAGTATTTT. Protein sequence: CSAIWAGDTDTQYF.

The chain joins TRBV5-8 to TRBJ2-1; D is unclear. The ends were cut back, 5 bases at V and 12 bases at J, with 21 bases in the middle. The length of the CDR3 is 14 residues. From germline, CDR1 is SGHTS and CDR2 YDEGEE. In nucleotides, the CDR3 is TGTGCCAGCAGGACACACGGGTCCCTAAAAGGGCAGTTCTTC. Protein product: CASRTHGSLKGQFF.

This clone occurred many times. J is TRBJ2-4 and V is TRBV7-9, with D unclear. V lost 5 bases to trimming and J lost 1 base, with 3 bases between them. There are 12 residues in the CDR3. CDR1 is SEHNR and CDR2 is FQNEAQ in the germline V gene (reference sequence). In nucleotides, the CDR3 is TGTGCCAGCAGCGGGGCCAAAAACATTCAGTACTTC. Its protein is CASSGAKNIQYF. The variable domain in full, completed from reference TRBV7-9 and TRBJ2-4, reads DTGVSQNPRHKITKRGQNVTFRCDPISEHNRLYWYRQTLGQGPEFLTYFQNEAQLEKSRLLSDRFSAERPKGSFSTLEIQRTEQGDSAMYLCASSGAKNIQYFGAGTRLSVL.

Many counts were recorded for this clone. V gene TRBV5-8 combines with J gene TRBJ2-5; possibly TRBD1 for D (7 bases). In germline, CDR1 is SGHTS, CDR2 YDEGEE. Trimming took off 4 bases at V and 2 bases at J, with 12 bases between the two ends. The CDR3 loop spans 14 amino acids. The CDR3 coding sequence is TGTGCCAGCAGCGCGGGGACAGCTCAAGAGACCCAGTACTTC. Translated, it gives CASSAGTAQETQYF.

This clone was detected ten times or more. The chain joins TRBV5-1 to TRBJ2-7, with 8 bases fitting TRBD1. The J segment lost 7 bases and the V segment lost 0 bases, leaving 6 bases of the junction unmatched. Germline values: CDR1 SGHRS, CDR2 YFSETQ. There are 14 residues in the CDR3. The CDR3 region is CASSLGDRTQEQYF. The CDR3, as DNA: TGCGCCAGCAGCTTGGGGGACAGGACTCAAGAGCAGTACTTC.